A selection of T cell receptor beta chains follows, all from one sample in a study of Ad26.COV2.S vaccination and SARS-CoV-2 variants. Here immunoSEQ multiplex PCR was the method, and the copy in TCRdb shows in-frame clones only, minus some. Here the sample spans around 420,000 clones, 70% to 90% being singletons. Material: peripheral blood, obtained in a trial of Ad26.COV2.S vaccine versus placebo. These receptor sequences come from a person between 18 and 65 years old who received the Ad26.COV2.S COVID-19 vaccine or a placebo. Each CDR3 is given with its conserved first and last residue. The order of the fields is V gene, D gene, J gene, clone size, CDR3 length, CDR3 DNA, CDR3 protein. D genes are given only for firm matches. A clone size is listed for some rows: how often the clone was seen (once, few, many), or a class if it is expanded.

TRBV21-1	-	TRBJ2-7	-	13	TGTGCCAGCAGCAAGCATGGGAGCCACGAGCAGTACTTC	CASSKHGSHEQYF
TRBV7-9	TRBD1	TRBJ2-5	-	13	TGTGCCAGCAGCAAGGGACAGGGCGAGACCCAGTACTTC	CASSKGQGETQYF
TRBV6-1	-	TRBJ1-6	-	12	TGTGCCAGCAGTGAAGTGGGTTCACCCCTCCACTTT	CASSEVGSPLHF
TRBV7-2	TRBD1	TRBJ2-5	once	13	TGTGCCAGCAGGAAGACAGGGAAGGAGACCCAGTACTTC	CASRKTGKETQYF
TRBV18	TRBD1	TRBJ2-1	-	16	TGTGCCAGCTCAGCCTGGGACAGTAGCTCCTACAATGAGCAGTTCTTC	CASSAWDSSSYNEQFF
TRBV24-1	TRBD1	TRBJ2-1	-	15	TGTGCCACCAGTGAACCGGGACAGGGGAATGATGAGCAGTTCTTC	CATSEPGQGNDEQFF
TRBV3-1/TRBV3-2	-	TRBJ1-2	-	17	TGTGCCAGCAGCCAAGACGGCCTGCTCAGGGGCCCTCGGGGCTACACCTTC	CASSQDGLLRGPRGYTF
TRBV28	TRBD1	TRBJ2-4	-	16	TGTGCCAGCACCCACAGGGGGCGAGACGGCAAAAACATTCAGTACTTC	CASTHRGRDGKNIQYF
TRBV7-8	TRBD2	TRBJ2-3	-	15	TGTGCCAGCAGCTCCCCTAGCGGGGGTACAGATACGCAGTATTTT	CASSSPSGGTDTQYF
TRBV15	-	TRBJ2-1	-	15	TGTGCCACCAGCAGAGATCCTCAGTCAGGGTATGAGCAGTTCTTC	CATSRDPQSGYEQFF
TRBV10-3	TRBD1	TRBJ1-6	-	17	TGTGCCATCAGTGAGGCTGACCCCGGGACAGGGGCCGCGACCCTCCACTTT	CAISEADPGTGAATLHF
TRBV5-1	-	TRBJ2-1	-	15	TGCGCCAGCAGCTTGGCCGCGGGTCGCCCCAATGAGCAGTTCTTC	CASSLAAGRPNEQFF
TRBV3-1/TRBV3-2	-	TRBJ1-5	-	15	TGTGCCAGCATCTCTAGACAGGAGAGCAATCAGCCCCAGCATTTT	CASISRQESNQPQHF
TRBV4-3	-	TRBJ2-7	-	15	TGCGCCAGCAGCCAATTTCCCGGGTTCTCCTACGAGCAGTACTTC	CASSQFPGFSYEQYF
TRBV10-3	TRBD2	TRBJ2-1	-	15	TGTGCCATCAGTGAGGGCGGGGGGGTTATTCTTGAGCAGTTCTTC	CAISEGGGVILEQFF
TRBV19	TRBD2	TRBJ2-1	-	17	TGTGCCAGTAGTATAGACCCTAGCGGGGGAGCCTACAATGAGCAGTTCTTC	CASSIDPSGGAYNEQFF
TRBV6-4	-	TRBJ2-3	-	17	TGTGCCAGCAGTGAGACATACGACCCGGGGCCCACAGATACGCAGTATTTT	CASSETYDPGPTDTQYF
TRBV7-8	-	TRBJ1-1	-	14	TGTGCCAGCAGCCCGGCTCAAGGTCGGGGCGAAGCTTTCTTT	CASSPAQGRGEAFF
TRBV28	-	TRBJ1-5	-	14	TGTGCCAGCAGTTTCGAACCGCGGGGGCAGCCCCAGCATTTT	CASSFEPRGQPQHF
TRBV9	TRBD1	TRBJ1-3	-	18	TGTGCCAGCAGCGTACGGGGACAGGATTTCACTTTCCAAAACACCATATATTTT	CASSVRGQDFTFQNTIYF
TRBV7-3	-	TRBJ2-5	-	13	TGTGCCAGCAGCTGGGCAGCCCAAGAGACCCAGTACTTC	CASSWAAQETQYF
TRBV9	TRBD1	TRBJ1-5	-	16	TGTGCCAGCAGCTCGGGGGGACAGGGGAGGGATCAGCCCCAGCATTTT	CASSSGGQGRDQPQHF
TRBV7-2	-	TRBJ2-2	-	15	TGTGCCAGCAGCTTAGAAGTTGTGTCGTCCGGGGAGCTGTTTTTT	CASSLEVVSSGELFF
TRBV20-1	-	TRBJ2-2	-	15	TGCAGTGCTAGTCCCGGGACGTCTGGCACCGGGGAGCTGTTTTTT	CSASPGTSGTGELFF
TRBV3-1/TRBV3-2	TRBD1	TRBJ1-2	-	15	TGTGCCAGCAGCCAAGGTTCGAGTACAGGGGCGGGCTACACCTTC	CASSQGSSTGAGYTF
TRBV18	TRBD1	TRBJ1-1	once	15	TGTGCCAGCTCACCAGGGACAGAGATGAACACTGAAGCTTTCTTT	CASSPGTEMNTEAFF
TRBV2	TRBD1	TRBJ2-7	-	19	TGTGCCAGCAAAAGCAAAGACAGGGTCTACATTTTAAGCTCCTACGAGCAGTACTTC	CASKSKDRVYILSSYEQYF
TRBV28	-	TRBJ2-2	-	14	TGTGCCAGCAGTCCCCCCCCGGGGATCGGGGAGCTGTTTTTT	CASSPPPGIGELFF
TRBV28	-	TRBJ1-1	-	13	TGTGCCAGCATTGTTAGGGGGACGGCGAGAGCTTTCTTT	CASIVRGTARAFF
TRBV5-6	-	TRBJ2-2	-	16	TGTGCCAGCAGCCTTCTAGGCCCCTCGAACACCGGGGAGCTGTTTTTT	CASSLLGPSNTGELFF
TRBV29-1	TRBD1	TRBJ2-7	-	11	TGCAGCGTCCAGGGGGCGGGCGAGCAGTACTTC	CSVQGAGEQYF
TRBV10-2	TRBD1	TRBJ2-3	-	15	TGCGCCAGCAGTGAACAACAGGGGAGCACAGATACGCAGTATTTT	CASSEQQGSTDTQYF
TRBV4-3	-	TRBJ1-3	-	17	TGCGCCAGCAGCCAAGATAGTTGGACAGTGGCGGGAAACACCATATATTTT	CASSQDSWTVAGNTIYF
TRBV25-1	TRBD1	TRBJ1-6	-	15	TGTGCCAGCAGTGAGAAGACAGGGAAGTCTTCACCCCTCCACTTT	CASSEKTGKSSPLHF
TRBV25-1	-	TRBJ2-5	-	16	TGTGCCAGCAGTGAATATCCGGGATACCCAAAGGAGACCCAGTACTTC	CASSEYPGYPKETQYF
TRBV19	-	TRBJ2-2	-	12	TGTGCCAGTAGTATCGACACCGGGGAGCTGTTTTTT	CASSIDTGELFF
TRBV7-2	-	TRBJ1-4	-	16	TGTGCCAGCAGCGCCCGCAAGACAGATACTAATGAAAAACTGTTTTTT	CASSARKTDTNEKLFF
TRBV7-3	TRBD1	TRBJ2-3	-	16	TGTGCCAGCAGCTTAGCGGGGACAGGGGCCGCAGATACGCAGTATTTT	CASSLAGTGAADTQYF
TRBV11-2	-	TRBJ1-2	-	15	TGTGCCAGCAGCCCCCTGCGGGCGGGCACCCATGGCTACACCTTC	CASSPLRAGTHGYTF
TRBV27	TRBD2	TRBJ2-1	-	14	TGTGCCAGCAGTCAGCGGGGGGACTACAATGAGCAGTTCTTC	CASSQRGDYNEQFF
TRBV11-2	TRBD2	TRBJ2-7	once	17	TGTGCCAGCAGCTTCCTAGCGGGGGGGCCCATAACCTACGAGCAGTACTTC	CASSFLAGGPITYEQYF
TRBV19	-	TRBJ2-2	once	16	TGTGCCAGTAGTATAGCGGCAGGGAAGCACACCGGGGAGCTGTTTTTT	CASSIAAGKHTGELFF
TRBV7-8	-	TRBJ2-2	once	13	TGTGCCAGCATACAGGGTAACACCGGGGAGCTGTTTTTT	CASIQGNTGELFF
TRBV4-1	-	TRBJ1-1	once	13	TGCGCCAGCAGCCAAGTGGGGAACACTGAAGCTTTCTTT	CASSQVGNTEAFF